Listed here are 26 T cell receptor beta chains from one sample, sequenced in a study of cytotoxic CD8 clonotypes in ibrutinib-treated CLL. TCRdb's copy holds only in-frame clones and misses some; the assay was immunoSEQ multiplex PCR. The table lists 160,000 or so clones, over 65% of them singletons. The specimen was PBMCs, collected after 12 months of ibrutinib treatment. The receptors were gathered from a human donor with chronic lymphocytic leukemia.

The V call is TRBV27, the J call TRBJ2-7; either TRBD1 or TRBD2 may fit D (5 bases each). The germline V and J ends were trimmed by 4 bases and 3 bases, with 16 bases remaining between them. Germline CDR1 and CDR2: MNHEY and SMNVEV (reference sequence). The CDR3 contains 15 residues. CDR3 sequence (DNA): TGTGCCAGCAGTTACAAGCCGGGACCCTTCTACGAGCAGTACTTC. It codes for CASSYKPGPFYEQYF.

This clone was detected a few times. V usage is TRBV7-2 and J usage is TRBJ1-4; D might be TRBD1 (6 bases). CDR3 length: 13 amino acids. The germline V gene encodes CDR1 SGHTA and CDR2 FQGNSA. Trimming took off 6 bases at V and 8 bases at J, with 13 bases between the two ends. The CDR3 nucleotides are TGTGCCAGCAGAGGGGGGGGTTTGGAAAAACTGTTTTTT. Its translation: CASRGGGLEKLFF.

This sequence joins TRBV9 and TRBJ2-3; possible D gene TRBD2, 6 bases. Germline V lookup: CDR1 SGDLS, CDR2 YYNGEE. V lost 4 bases and J lost 4, with 13 bases in between. The CDR3 is 14 amino acids. In DNA form, the CDR3 reads TGTGCCAGCAGCCTAGGGCGGGGCCCAGATACGCAGTATTTT. It yields the protein CASSLGRGPDTQYF.

This chain uses TRBV18 with TRBJ1-5; D remains unclear. Germline V gene sequence: CDR1 KGHSH, CDR2 LQKENI. V was clipped by 3 bases and J by 4 bases, with 7 bases between them. This CDR3 is built from 13 residues. The CDR3 sequence: CASSPSGNQPQHF. DNA of the CDR3: TGTGCCAGCTCACCGAGTGGTAATCAGCCCCAGCATTTT. Supplemented by reference TRBV18 and TRBJ1-5, the full variable domain reads NAGVMQNPRHLVRRRGQEARLRCSPMKGHSHVYWYRQLPEEGLKFMVYLQKENIIDESGMPKERFSAEFPKEGPSILRIQQVVRGDSAAYFCASSPSGNQPQHFGDGTRLSIL.

The chain links TRBV29-1 to TRBJ2-2; D is possibly TRBD1 or TRBD2 (5 bases each). Germline V gene lookup returns CDR1 SQVTM and CDR2 ANQGSEA. Trimming took 4 bases from V and 7 from J, leaving 13 bases between them. The length of the CDR3 is 13 residues. CDR3 DNA sequence: TGCAGCGTTGGAGGGGCCCCAGGCGGGGAGCTGTTTTTT. It codes for CSVGGAPGGELFF.

The CDR3: CASSLTSGRYNEQFF. The CDR3, as DNA: TGTGCCAGCAGTCTGACTAGCGGGAGATACAATGAGCAGTTCTTC. This chain uses TRBV6-4 with TRBJ2-1, with TRBD2 matching 12 bases. Trimming removed 5 bases from V and 4 bases from J; junction bases left unmatched: 3. CDR3 length equals 15 residues. The germline CDR1 and CDR2 sequences are MRHNA and SNTAGT.

The chain employs TRBV10-3 and TRBJ1-1; tentatively, D is TRBD1 (5 bases). The V gene lost 10 bases and the J gene lost 5 bases, with 17 bases spanning the gap. Germline CDR1 is ENHRY and CDR2 is SYGVKD. The CDR3 contains 13 residues. CDR3 sequence: CATLRSAGTEAFF. CDR3 DNA: TGTGCCACCCTGAGATCAGCAGGGACTGAAGCTTTCTTT.

The J gene is TRBJ1-5, the V gene TRBV18; weak D call: TRBD1 (5 bases). CDR1 is KGHSH, CDR2 LQKENI, per germline. The CDR3 runs 13 residues. The V and J ends lost 9 bases and 1 base respectively, with 10 bases between them. This CDR3 is CASTEGSNQPQHF. The CDR3 nucleotides read TGTGCCAGTACAGAGGGGAGCAATCAGCCCCAGCATTTT.

This rearrangement joins TRBV19 to TRBJ2-2, with 8 bases that match TRBD2. Germline assignment: CDR1 LNHDA and CDR2 SQIVND (reference sequence). The CDR3 is 15 amino acids. V shed 5 bases and J 6 bases; nucleotides not matched to a gene: 8. The CDR3 DNA reads as TGTGCCAGTAGTTATTTAGCGGGAAAGGCCGGGGAGCTGTTTTTT. Translating gives CASSYLAGKAGELFF.

This chain uses TRBV27 with TRBJ2-3; TRBD2 aligns across 7 bases. CDR1 and CDR2 (germline): MNHEY, SMNVEV (reference sequence). The CDR3 loop spans 16 amino acids. The junction had 10 bases not matched to a gene; V was cut back by 3 bases and J by 4 bases. CDR3 nucleotides: TGTGCCAGCAGTTTCGAGTGGGAGGGCCACGCAGATACGCAGTATTTT. This sequence encodes CASSFEWEGHADTQYF.

For this clone: One end of the junction is discordant with germline, which a read error may explain. The rearrangement links TRBV7-7 to TRBJ2-2; 12 positions agree with TRBD2. Germline V gives CDR1 SSHAT, CDR2 FNYEAQ (reference sequence). The CDR3 contains 17 residues. The CDR3 DNA is TGTGCTAGCAGCCCGGACGAGACTAGCGGGAGTGGCGGGGAGCTGTTTTTT. Amino acid sequence: CASSPDETSGSGGELFF.

The V gene is TRBV5-1, the J gene TRBJ1-2; unclear D gene. This CDR3 is 17 amino acids long. V shed 0 bases and J shed 6 bases, with 21 bases lying between them. CDR1 is SGHRS, CDR2 YFSETQ, per germline. The CDR3 nucleotides read TGCGCCAGCAGCTTGGATGGGGTCACCTCGGTAATGGATGGCTACACCTTC. This codes for CASSLDGVTSVMDGYTF.

The V gene is TRBV30, the J gene TRBJ1-4; 12 bases fit TRBD1. V lost 5 bases and J lost 6; bases outside the gene matches: 1. The CDR3 loop spans 13 amino acids. The germline V gene has CDR1 GTSNPN and CDR2 SVGIG (reference sequence). In DNA, the CDR3 is TGTGCCTGGGGGACAGGGGGCGATGAAAAACTGTTTTTT. The encoded protein is CAWGTGGDEKLFF.

The sample holds one count of this clone. This chain connects TRBV6-1 to TRBJ2-7; 12 positions match TRBD2. With V trimmed by 4 bases and J by 4 bases, 8 bases remained unmatched. The CDR3 is 16 residues long. CDR1 MNHNS and CDR2 SASEGT come from the germline V gene. CDR3: CASSGDGLAGLYEQYF. The CDR3 DNA sequence: TGTGCCAGCAGTGGTGATGGACTAGCGGGATTGTACGAGCAGTACTTC.

The gene calls are TRBV5-1 and TRBJ1-2, with no clear D. CDR1 and CDR2 (germline): SGHRS, YFSETQ. V shed 1 base and J shed 3 bases, with 7 bases lying between them. The CDR3 length is 13 residues. CDR3 sequence: CASSLNLDYGYTF. The DNA for the CDR3 is TGCGCCAGCAGCTTGAACCTTGACTATGGCTACACCTTC.

The chain recombines TRBV28 with TRBJ1-5; 8 bases match TRBD1. The junction had 18 bases not matched to a gene; V was cut back by 5 bases and J by 0 bases. Germline values: CDR1 MDHEN, CDR2 SYDVKM. The CDR3 loop spans 20 amino acids. The CDR3 is CASSQTPGQGPGGSNQPQHF. The CDR3 DNA sequence: TGTGCCAGCAGTCAAACCCCCGGACAGGGACCGGGGGGTAGCAATCAGCCCCAGCATTTT.

V and J are TRBV27 and TRBJ2-2; D call uncertain. CDR1 and CDR2 from the germline V gene are MNHEY and SMNVEV (reference sequence). The ends were cut back, 8 bases at V and 0 bases at J, with 10 bases in the middle. The CDR3 extends over 14 amino acids. The CDR3 bases are TGTGCCAGCCCTCGACACACGAACACCGGGGAGCTGTTTTTT. This sequence encodes CASPRHTNTGELFF.

The V and J genes are TRBV6-5 and TRBJ2-1; D call uncertain. CDR3 length equals 13 residues. Germline CDR1 and CDR2: MNHEY and SVGAGI. Trimming took off 6 bases at V and 6 bases at J, with 12 bases between the two ends. CDR3 region: CASSPLKLNEQFF. CDR3 nucleotides: TGTGCCAGCAGCCCCTTGAAGCTCAATGAGCAGTTCTTC.

The chain is built from TRBV7-2 and TRBJ1-1; 7 nucleotides agree with TRBD1. This CDR3 has 15 residues. The trim removed 3 bases at V and 2 bases at J, leaving 6 bases unmatched. CDR1 and CDR2 (germline): SGHTA, FQGNSA. Here the CDR3 reads CASSFRGTPNTEAFF. The CDR3 DNA reads TGTGCCAGCAGCTTCAGGGGGACACCTAACACTGAAGCTTTCTTT.

V usage is TRBV6-5 and J usage is TRBJ2-2; D is unresolved. The V gene lost 7 bases and the J gene lost 4 bases, with 10 bases spanning the gap. CDR3 length equals 13 residues. CDR1 is MNHEY, CDR2 SVGAGI, per germline. CDR3 region: CASMVASTGELFF. The CDR3 nucleotides are TGTGCCAGCATGGTAGCCAGCACCGGGGAGCTGTTTTTT.

This rearrangement joins TRBV1 to TRBJ2-7; TRBD2 was called by the table and not checked on the DNA. TRBV1 is shown as a pseudogene. The CDR3 is 14 amino acids. The CDR3, as DNA: TGCACCAGCAGTATAGCGGGAGAGGGCTACGAGCAGTACTTC. This sequence encodes CTSSIAGEGYEQYF.

The CDR3 DNA reads TGCGCCAGCAGCGTAACAGGGAGCTCCTACGAGCAGTACTTC. Translated: CASSVTGSSYEQYF. The J gene is TRBJ2-7, the V gene TRBV5-1, with D perhaps TRBD1 (6 bases). The V gene lost 4 bases and the J gene lost 0 bases, with 11 bases spanning the gap. This CDR3 is 14 amino acids long. CDR1 is SGHRS, CDR2 YFSETQ, per germline.

This clone occurred a few times. V usage is TRBV6-1 and J usage is TRBJ1-2; D call uncertain. Trimming shortened V by 6 bases and J by 5 bases, and 4 bases separated the two germline ends. The CDR3 is 10 amino acids. CDR1 and CDR2 (germline): MNHNS, SASEGT. CDR3 nucleotides: TGTGCCAGCAGGGAGTATGGCTACACCTTC. It encodes CASREYGYTF.

CDR3 bases: TGTGCCAGCAACCCCGCCTCGAGGACCCAGTACTTC. This sequence encodes CASNPASRTQYF. This chain joins TRBV6-1 and TRBJ2-5, with D uncertain. The germline gives CDR1 MNHNS, CDR2 SASEGT. Trimming stripped 7 bases from V and 7 bases from J, with 13 bases between. This CDR3 has 12 residues.

This chain uses TRBV27 with TRBJ2-2; 12 nucleotides line up with TRBD2. CDR1 is MNHEY and CDR2 is SMNVEV in the germline V gene (reference sequence). V shed 2 bases and J 5 bases; nucleotides not matched to a gene: 3. The CDR3 length is 16 residues. The CDR3 sequence: CASSLRLAGVTGELFF. The CDR3 DNA follows: TGTGCCAGCAGTTTAAGACTAGCGGGAGTAACCGGGGAGCTGTTTTTT.

This chain links TRBV18 with TRBJ1-2; TRBD1 matches 8 bases. CDR1 is KGHSH, CDR2 LQKENI, per germline. This CDR3 spans 16 amino acids. The V and J ends lost 3 bases and 5 bases, in that order; junction bases with no gene match: 11. Here the CDR3 reads CASSPNTITGGYGYTF. CDR3 bases: TGTGCCAGCTCACCTAACACGATTACAGGGGGATATGGCTACACCTTC.